The clone carrying this T cell receptor beta chain was seen repeatedly, ten times or more. Its matching antigen is unknown. The sample's time point: patch test 2, 6 weeks after DPC sensitization. Noted treatment: therapeutic diphenylcyclopropenone sensitization with weekly scalp DPC. It was from unfractionated whole blood that total RNA was extracted. Single cDNA molecules in the library carried unique molecular identifiers attached during preparation. Authors' methods: There were a median of approximately 96,000 TCRs per sample, with a range from roughly 23,224 to 690,600. Each CDR3 protein gets one entry after TCRdb re-called the RACE reads with MiXCR. These V and J calls rely on TCRdb rather than the paper's analysis. Found here are 35,000 to 50,000 distinct CDR3 sequences, around a tenth of them singletons; the top ten hold 14%. These data are taken from a study of human T cells and chemical hapten exposure. Looking at the study overall: DPC at 0.01% went onto the upper back in patch tests, read at 6 days. Study outcomes and limitations: The study found that DPC sensitization did not change TCRs above 1 in 1000 frequency.

The CDR3 has 14 residues. Germline CDR1 and CDR2: SNHLY and FYNNEI. The V and J ends lost 4 bases and 5 bases respectively, with 11 bases between them. The sequences come from whole blood, collected in connection with sensitization to the hapten diphenylcyclopropenone (DPC). V gene TRBV2 combines with J gene TRBJ1-4; D remains ambiguous. The source is a woman between 25 and 40 years old with alopecia areata. Some clones in this sample may be carry-over from other donors' samples. Written as DNA, the CDR3 is TGTGCCAGCAGTGCCCGGGTTTCGAATGAAAAACTGTTTTTT. The encoded protein is CASSARVSNEKLFF.